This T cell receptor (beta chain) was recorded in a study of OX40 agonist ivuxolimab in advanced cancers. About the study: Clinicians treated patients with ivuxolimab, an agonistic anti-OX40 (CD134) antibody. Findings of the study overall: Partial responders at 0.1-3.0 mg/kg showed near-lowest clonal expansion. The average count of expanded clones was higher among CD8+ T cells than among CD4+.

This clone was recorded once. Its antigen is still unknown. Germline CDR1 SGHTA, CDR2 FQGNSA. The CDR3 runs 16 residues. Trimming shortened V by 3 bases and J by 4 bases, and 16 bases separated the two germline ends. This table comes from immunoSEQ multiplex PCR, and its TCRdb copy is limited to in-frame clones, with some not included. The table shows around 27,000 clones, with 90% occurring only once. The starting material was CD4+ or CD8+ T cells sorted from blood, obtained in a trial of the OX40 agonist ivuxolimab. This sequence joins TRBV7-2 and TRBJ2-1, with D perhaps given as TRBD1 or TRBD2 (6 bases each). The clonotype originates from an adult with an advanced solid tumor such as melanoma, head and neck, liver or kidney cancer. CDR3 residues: CASSLLGGGTYNEQFF. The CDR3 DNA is TGTGCCAGCAGCTTGTTGGGTGGGGGGACATACAATGAGCAGTTCTTC.